Sequencing of this TCR beta chain was carried out in a study of CD8 T cells in Susac syndrome. Study findings and constraints: The study's TCR sequencing and HLA analysis covered a relatively small number of individuals, and the study acknowledged this.

Of note for this clonotype: The antigen is undetermined.

Negative isolation yielded CD8+ and CD4+ T cells; FACS enriched TEMRA cells. Random hexamers were used to reverse transcribe about 0.5 to 1 ug of RNA. Via MiXCR, TCRdb re-called the immunoSEQ multiplex PCR reads, giving one row per CDR3 protein. The profile shows over 130,000 distinct CDR3 sequences, approximately 96% of them singletons. The sample was CD4+ T cells from PBMCs. The clonotype originates from a human donor with multiple sclerosis.

CDR3 sequence (DNA): TGTGCCAGCAGCCAAGATCCCCGAACCTACGAGCAGTACTTC. As protein: CASSQDPRTYEQYF. The rearrangement links TRBV4-2 to TRBJ2-7; no clear D gene. Trimming left V 0 bases short and J 2 bases short, with 8 bases between. Germline lookup yields CDR1 LGHNA and CDR2 YNFKEQ. The CDR3 is 14 amino acids.